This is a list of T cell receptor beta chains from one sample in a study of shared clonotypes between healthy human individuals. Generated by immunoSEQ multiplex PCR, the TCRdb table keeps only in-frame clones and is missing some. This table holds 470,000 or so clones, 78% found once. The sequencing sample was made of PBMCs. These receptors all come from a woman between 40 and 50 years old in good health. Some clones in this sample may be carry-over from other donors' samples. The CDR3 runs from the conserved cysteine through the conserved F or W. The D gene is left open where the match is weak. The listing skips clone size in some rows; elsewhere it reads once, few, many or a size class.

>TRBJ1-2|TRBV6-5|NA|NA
CASSAPGPAFYGYTF
TGTGCCAGCAGTGCTCCGGGACCGGCTTTTTATGGCTACACCTTC
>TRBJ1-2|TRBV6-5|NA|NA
CASSLRQSGYTF
TGTGCCAGCAGTCTCCGACAGTCTGGCTACACCTTC
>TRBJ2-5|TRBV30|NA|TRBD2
CAWSPGLAMETQYF
TGTGCCTGGAGTCCGGGACTAGCGATGGAGACCCAGTACTTC
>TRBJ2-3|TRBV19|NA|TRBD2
CASSAGTSGSGTQYF
TGTGCCAGTAGTGCGGGGACTAGCGGGAGTGGTACGCAGTATTTT
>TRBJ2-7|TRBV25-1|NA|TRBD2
CASSESDSGSYEQYF
TGTGCCAGCAGTGAATCGGATAGCGGGAGCTACGAGCAGTACTTC
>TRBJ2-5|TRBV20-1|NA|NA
CSAKNQETQYF
TGCAGTGCTAAAAACCAAGAGACCCAGTACTTC
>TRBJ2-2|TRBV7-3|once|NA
CASSLTGRGELFF
TGTGCCAGCAGCTTAACGGGACGGGGGGAGCTGTTTTTT
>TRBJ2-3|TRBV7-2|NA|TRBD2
CASSPPLAGVIDTQYF
TGTGCCAGCAGCCCTCCCCTAGCGGGAGTTATAGATACGCAGTATTTT
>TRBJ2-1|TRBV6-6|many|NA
CASSRDSAYNEQFF
TGTGCCAGCAGCCGCGACAGCGCTTACAATGAGCAGTTCTTC
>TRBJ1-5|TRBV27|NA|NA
CASSLVDNQPQHF
TGTGCCAGCAGTTTAGTCGACAATCAGCCCCAGCATTTT